This is a list of T cell receptor beta chains from one sample in a study of blood T cell repertoires in COVID-19. Profiled with immunoSEQ multiplex PCR; TCRdb holds only in-frame clones, not every one. The table shows 90,000 to 150,000 clones, with 55% to 75% occurring only once. Sequenced input: peripheral blood. The receptors stem from a human donor with acute or convalescent COVID-19. The donor label of this sample is uncertain. CDR3s include the opening cysteine and the closing phenylalanine or tryptophan. D genes are given only for firm matches. Clone size is shown for a subset of rows, as once, few, many or a class of expanded clone.

CDR3nt	CDR3aa	abundance	j_gene	d_gene	v_gene
TGTGCCAGCAGCCCCGGAGGGACAGGGCCCCAGACCCAGTACTTC	CASSPGGTGPQTQYF	NA	TRBJ2-5	TRBD1	TRBV7-2
TGTGCCACCAGTGATCGCTCGGAGGGGGCGAAAGGCTACACCTTC	CATSDRSEGAKGYTF	few	TRBJ1-2	TRBD1	TRBV24-1
TGTGCCAGCAGCTCCGGGACAGGGGGCTCCAATGAGCAGTTCTTC	CASSSGTGGSNEQFF	many	TRBJ2-1	TRBD1	TRBV6-5
TGCGCCAGCATATCCTGTTACAGGGGGCTACGCACTGAAGCTTTCTTT	CASISCYRGLRTEAFF	NA	TRBJ1-1	TRBD1	TRBV23-1
TGTGCCAGCAGCCAAGATGATGCGGGCGATACGCAGTATTTT	CASSQDDAGDTQYF	NA	TRBJ2-3	NA	TRBV4-2
TGTGCCAGCAGCTTGGGGCCCCAAGAGACCCAGTACTTC	CASSLGPQETQYF	NA	TRBJ2-5	NA	TRBV5-6
TGTGCCTCCCAGGAAGGGGGGGGGACTGAAGCTTTCTTT	CASQEGGGTEAFF	NA	TRBJ1-1	NA	TRBV30
TGTGCCAGCAGCGTAGTTGAACTAGCGGGGGGGAGAACACGGGATACGCAGTATTTT	CASSVVELAGGRTRDTQYF	NA	TRBJ2-3	TRBD2	TRBV9
TGCGCCAGCAGTCATCGGCGGGATTATGGCTACACCTTC	CASSHRRDYGYTF	NA	TRBJ1-2	NA	TRBV23-1
TGCGCCAGCAGCCAAGATTTATTTGGACTAGCGAACACCGGGGAGCTGTTTTTT	CASSQDLFGLANTGELFF	many	TRBJ2-2	TRBD2	TRBV4-1
TGTGCCAGCAGGGTCACAGGGCTGGAGACCCAGTACTTC	CASRVTGLETQYF	NA	TRBJ2-5	NA	TRBV28
TGTGCCACCAGCAGAGGGGCCATCATTAGCGGGGGGGCTGATGAGCAGTTCTTC	CATSRGAIISGGADEQFF	few	TRBJ2-1	TRBD2	TRBV15
TGTGCCAGCAGCTTAATAACGGGAAGCTCCTACAATGAGCAGTTCTTC	CASSLITGSSYNEQFF	many	TRBJ2-1	NA	TRBV7-2
TGCGCCAGCAGCCAAGTCCGAGACAACTACGAGCAGTACTTC	CASSQVRDNYEQYF	once	TRBJ2-7	NA	TRBV4-1
TGTGCCAGAAGCTTGGGACGACGAGACAGCCATAGCAATCAGCCCCAGCATTTT	CARSLGRRDSHSNQPQHF	NA	TRBJ1-5	NA	TRBV5-3
TGTGCCAGTAGTCGGACAGGAACTACCTCTGGGGCCAACGTCCTGACTTTC	CASSRTGTTSGANVLTF	once	TRBJ2-6	TRBD1	TRBV19
TGCAGTGCTAGGGCAGGGGGAGGCTACACCTTC	CSARAGGGYTF	NA	TRBJ1-2	TRBD1	TRBV20-1
TGTGCCAGCAGCTTTTATCGACAGGGTGGGTCAGCTTTCTTT	CASSFYRQGGSAFF	NA	TRBJ1-1	TRBD1	TRBV11-2
TGCGCCAGCAGCCGGGAAGGGACAGGTGGCGGGGAGCTGTTTTTT	CASSREGTGGGELFF	few	TRBJ2-2	TRBD1	TRBV5-1
TGTGCCAGCAGTGTGATAGGGGGATTGGACACCGGGGAGCTGTTTTTT	CASSVIGGLDTGELFF	NA	TRBJ2-2	NA	TRBV6-1
TGTGCCAGCAGCTTAAAGGGAGATGGCTACACCTTC	CASSLKGDGYTF	NA	TRBJ1-2	NA	TRBV7-9
TGTGCCAGCAGCCCGGAGGGGCAGCTGACAGGGGCCAACGTCCTGACTTTC	CASSPEGQLTGANVLTF	NA	TRBJ2-6	NA	TRBV3-1/TRBV3-2
TGTGCCAGCAACGGGGACAGGGGGCGGGAGACCCAGTACTTC	CASNGDRGRETQYF	NA	TRBJ2-5	TRBD1	TRBV2
TGTGCCAGCAGAGCACAGGGATCGGGTACCATATATTTT	CASRAQGSGTIYF	NA	TRBJ1-3	NA	TRBV28
TGTGCCAGCAGCGGATTGCGACTAGCGAGCTCTGGGGCCAACGTCCTGACTTTC	CASSGLRLASSGANVLTF	NA	TRBJ2-6	TRBD2	TRBV11-2
TGTGCCAGCACTCAATGGACAGGATCCCAAGAGACCCAGTACTTC	CASTQWTGSQETQYF	NA	TRBJ2-5	TRBD1	TRBV7-8
TGTGCCTGGAGTCATCCGGGACTCGGGGCTTTCTTT	CAWSHPGLGAFF	NA	TRBJ1-1	NA	TRBV30
TGCAGCGTTGGAGTGAGAGCTAACTATGGCTACACCTTC	CSVGVRANYGYTF	NA	TRBJ1-2	NA	TRBV29-1
TGTGCCAGTAGGAAGACAGGGTGGAACACTGAAGCTTTCTTT	CASRKTGWNTEAFF	NA	TRBJ1-1	TRBD1	TRBV19
TGCGCCAGCAGCCGCGGACAGGGGGCGAACACTGAAGCTTTCTTT	CASSRGQGANTEAFF	NA	TRBJ1-1	TRBD1	TRBV4-1
TGTGCCAGCAGCGACCGGGACAGGCTCACCGATACGCAGTATTTT	CASSDRDRLTDTQYF	NA	TRBJ2-3	TRBD1	TRBV7-9
TGTGCCAGCAGCTTACTACAGGGATCTATAGCGGGGAATAATTCACCCCTCCACTTT	CASSLLQGSIAGNNSPLHF	NA	TRBJ1-6	NA	TRBV7-8
TGCGCCAGCATAAGGGGCTCCTACAATGAGCAGTTCTTC	CASIRGSYNEQFF	NA	TRBJ2-1	NA	TRBV5-1
TGTGCCAGCAGGCGTCGGGGGGCCGCAGATACGCAGTATTTT	CASRRRGAADTQYF	NA	TRBJ2-3	NA	TRBV13
TGTGCCAGCAGCCAACTAGGACAGTTTCAAGAGACCCAGTACTTC	CASSQLGQFQETQYF	NA	TRBJ2-5	NA	TRBV9
TGCAGTGCTAGTGCCCATTTAAGACAGGTCGGAGGAAACACCATATATTTT	CSASAHLRQVGGNTIYF	once	TRBJ1-3	NA	TRBV20-1
TGCGCCAGCAGCTTGGTGGCCGGCCGGGGGTCGTCTGGCTACACCTTC	CASSLVAGRGSSGYTF	NA	TRBJ1-2	NA	TRBV5-1
TGTGCCAGCCATGACAGTCCGGACACCGGGGAGCTGTTTTTT	CASHDSPDTGELFF	medium-sized	TRBJ2-2	NA	TRBV6-5
TGCGCCAGCAGCTTGGCAGGCAGATCAGCTGAAGCTTTCTTT	CASSLAGRSAEAFF	few	TRBJ1-1	NA	TRBV5-1
TGTGCCAGCAGCCCGGACAGGAGCGGGGGGGCTTTCTTT	CASSPDRSGGAFF	NA	TRBJ1-1	TRBD1	TRBV28
TGTGCCAGCAGCTTAGACGTACAGGGCCCAAACTATGGCTACACCTTC	CASSLDVQGPNYGYTF	NA	TRBJ1-2	NA	TRBV7-9
TGTGCCTGGAGATTTCATCGGGGATATGGCTACACCTTC	CAWRFHRGYGYTF	once	TRBJ1-2	NA	TRBV30
TGTGCCAGCAGCTTCAGGACTAGCGGGTACGAGCAGTACTTC	CASSFRTSGYEQYF	NA	TRBJ2-7	TRBD2	TRBV3-1/TRBV3-2
TGTGCCAGTAGTATTGGAGATTTTAGCTATTTGGGGACAGGGGGGTTCAATCAGCCCCAGCATTTT	CASSIGDFSYLGTGGFNQPQHF	NA	TRBJ1-5	TRBD1	TRBV19
TGCGCCAGCAGCTTGCAGGTCTATAATTCACCCCTCCACTTT	CASSLQVYNSPLHF	NA	TRBJ1-6	NA	TRBV5-1
TGCGCCAGCAGCCCTCAGGGTTATGAGCAGTTCTTC	CASSPQGYEQFF	NA	TRBJ2-1	NA	TRBV4-1
TGCGCCAGCAGTGATCCGGGGGGCGCGAGTAGACCTTTCTTT	CASSDPGGASRPFF	NA	TRBJ1-1	NA	TRBV10-2
TGTGCCAGCAGCTTATACGGGGATAGCAATCAGCCCCAGCATTTT	CASSLYGDSNQPQHF	NA	TRBJ1-5	NA	TRBV7-2
TGTGCCAGCTTAGCGGGGGGCACAGATACGCAGTATTTT	CASLAGGTDTQYF	NA	TRBJ2-3	TRBD2	TRBV30
TGTGCCAGCTCGGCCCTAGGAGTTTTAGCCAAAAACATTCAGTACTTC	CASSALGVLAKNIQYF	NA	TRBJ2-4	NA	TRBV18
TGTGCCTCGCAGGGGGCGCCCTACGAGCAGTACTTC	CASQGAPYEQYF	NA	TRBJ2-7	TRBD1	TRBV7-9
TGCGCCAGCAGTGAGTCAAGGGCCTGGACAGGGCTAGTAGGGCAGTTCTTC	CASSESRAWTGLVGQFF	NA	TRBJ2-1	TRBD1	TRBV10-2
TGCGCCAGCAGCTTAGACAGGGGGAGAGCTAACTATGGCTACACCTTC	CASSLDRGRANYGYTF	few	TRBJ1-2	TRBD1	TRBV5-1
TGTGCCAGCAGCCAAGATAGGGGCAGGGCTAACTATGGCTACACCTTC	CASSQDRGRANYGYTF	few	TRBJ1-2	NA	TRBV4-2